This T cell receptor (beta chain) derives from a study of vaccination and CD4 T cells after COVID-19. Study at large: The post-COVID sampling time was a median 101 days after diagnosis, ranging from 35 to 161. Overlapping spike peptides served as the stimulus for the cells. These peptides came from SARS-CoV-2 and from the common cold coronaviruses HCoV-NL63, HCoV-OC43 and HCoV-229E.

Comment on this clonotype: Its antigen is still unknown.

The CDR3 extends over 17 amino acids. V lost 5 bases and J lost 1, with 18 bases in between. Looked up from germline, CDR1 is SGHRS and CDR2 is YFSETQ. At the Johns Hopkins FTIC core, DNA taken from cultured CD4+ T cells was sequenced by way of the Oncomine TCR Beta short-read assay. TCRdb fed the PCR reads into MiXCR, producing one record per CDR3 protein. Among about 11,000 distinct CDR3 sequences listed, 44% were seen once. Stated treatment: approximately 10-day PBMC culture with coronavirus spike peptide pools or control peptides (ViraFEST assay). Sequenced sample: CD4+ T cells from blood, cultured in vitro. The chain joins TRBV5-1 to TRBJ2-2; the D gene is possibly TRBD1 (6 bases). This clonotype originated in a human donor who had recovered from COVID-19. This CDR3 is CASSANSGTKNTGELFF. DNA for the CDR3: TGCGCCAGCAGTGCGAACTCCGGGACAAAGAACACCGGGGAGCTGTTTTTT.